Listed below are T cell receptor beta chains from one sample, sequenced in a study of T-cell memory formation after mild COVID-19. One entry per CDR3 protein, called by TCRdb with MiXCR from the 5' RACE reads. The sample includes about 180,000 distinct CDR3 sequences, more than 15% seen only once; the top ten take approximately 2.1%. Sequenced sample: PBMCs or a T cell subset sorted from them (not recorded which). These TCRs come from an adult woman who had mild COVID-19 (a few samples of this study predate the infection). Cell type and time point are not known. CDR3s include the opening cysteine and the closing phenylalanine or tryptophan. The order of the fields is V gene, D gene, clone size, J gene, CDR3 protein, CDR3 DNA. D genes are given only for firm matches. The size of a clone is reported for some rows only, either as once, few or many, or as a class for expanded clones.

V gene: TRBV7-9; D gene: TRBD1; clone size: many; J gene: TRBJ1-5; CDR3 protein: CASSLGRGQNQPQHF; CDR3 DNA: TGTGCCAGCAGCTTAGGCAGGGGGCAAAATCAGCCCCAGCATTTT
V gene: TRBV7-8; D gene: TRBD2; clone size: few; J gene: TRBJ2-7; CDR3 protein: CASRPVAGVPLGEQYF; CDR3 DNA: TGTGCCAGCAGGCCTGTAGCGGGAGTGCCGCTCGGTGAGCAGTACTTC
V gene: TRBV20-1; D gene: NA; clone size: NA; J gene: TRBJ2-6; CDR3 protein: CSARGGAPGANVLTF; CDR3 DNA: TGCAGTGCTAGAGGCGGGGCGCCTGGGGCCAACGTCCTGACTTTC
V gene: TRBV7-3; D gene: TRBD2; clone size: NA; J gene: TRBJ2-3; CDR3 protein: CASSPSGGAPDTQYF; CDR3 DNA: TGTGCCAGCAGCCCTAGCGGGGGGGCCCCAGATACGCAGTATTTT
V gene: TRBV12-3/TRBV12-4; D gene: TRBD1; clone size: few; J gene: TRBJ1-1; CDR3 protein: CASIPTTGLNTEAFF; CDR3 DNA: TGTGCCAGCATTCCTACGACAGGGCTGAACACTGAAGCTTTCTTT
V gene: TRBV11-3; D gene: TRBD2; clone size: NA; J gene: TRBJ2-1; CDR3 protein: CASSHGTSVGEQFF; CDR3 DNA: TGTGCCAGCAGCCACGGGACTAGCGTTGGTGAGCAGTTCTTC
V gene: TRBV5-1; D gene: NA; clone size: many; J gene: TRBJ2-1; CDR3 protein: CASSLVQGSHNEQFF; CDR3 DNA: TGCGCCAGCAGCTTGGTGCAGGGGTCCCACAATGAGCAGTTCTTC
V gene: TRBV6-5; D gene: TRBD2; clone size: NA; J gene: TRBJ2-3; CDR3 protein: CASRGGLYTQYF; CDR3 DNA: TGTGCCAGCCGGGGGGGCCTATATACGCAGTATTTT
V gene: TRBV25-1; D gene: TRBD2; clone size: few; J gene: TRBJ2-1; CDR3 protein: CASSESGLLAGGSSYNEQFF; CDR3 DNA: TGTGCCAGCAGTGAATCGGGCCTTCTAGCGGGGGGGAGCTCCTACAATGAGCAGTTCTTC
V gene: TRBV7-9; D gene: NA; clone size: few; J gene: TRBJ1-2; CDR3 protein: CASSRQTNYGYTF; CDR3 DNA: TGTGCCAGCAGCAGACAGACTAACTATGGCTACACCTTC
V gene: TRBV7-8; D gene: NA; clone size: NA; J gene: TRBJ2-3; CDR3 protein: CASSSPRSGDGADTQYF; CDR3 DNA: TGTGCCAGCAGCTCCCCCCGGTCAGGGGATGGCGCAGATACGCAGTATTTT
V gene: TRBV9; D gene: TRBD1; clone size: NA; J gene: TRBJ2-3; CDR3 protein: CASSVRQGGTDTQYF; CDR3 DNA: TGTGCCAGCAGCGTCAGACAGGGGGGCACAGATACGCAGTATTTT
V gene: TRBV24-1; D gene: NA; clone size: NA; J gene: TRBJ1-2; CDR3 protein: CATSENTVNYGYTF; CDR3 DNA: TGTGCCACCAGTGAGAATACAGTTAACTATGGCTACACCTTC
V gene: TRBV2; D gene: NA; clone size: NA; J gene: TRBJ1-3; CDR3 protein: CASRGGQSSGNTIYF; CDR3 DNA: TGTGCCAGCAGAGGCGGACAAAGCTCTGGAAACACCATATATTTT
V gene: TRBV5-1; D gene: TRBD2; clone size: NA; J gene: TRBJ2-7; CDR3 protein: CASSLSGTSVSYEQYF; CDR3 DNA: TGCGCCAGCAGCCTATCCGGGACTAGCGTTTCCTACGAGCAGTACTTC
V gene: TRBV20-1; D gene: TRBD2; clone size: NA; J gene: TRBJ2-7; CDR3 protein: CSALAREGWGEQYF; CDR3 DNA: TGCAGTGCCCTTGCGAGGGAGGGTTGGGGCGAGCAGTACTTC
V gene: TRBV7-8; D gene: NA; clone size: NA; J gene: TRBJ1-5; CDR3 protein: CASSSVGKVDQPQHF; CDR3 DNA: TGTGCCAGCAGCTCAGTCGGGAAGGTCGATCAGCCCCAGCATTTT